This T cell receptor (beta chain) was observed in a study of cytomegalovirus exposure and HLA in healthy donors. The study ran its PCR with 60 Vbeta and 13 Jbeta primers. TCRdb's copy holds only in-frame clones and misses some; the assay was immunoSEQ multiplex PCR. The sample includes approximately 61,000 clones, about 81% of them seen just once. Germline V lookup: CDR1 MNHEY, CDR2 SMNVEV (reference sequence). The V segment lost 5 bases and the J segment 4 bases; nucleotides outside the gene matches: 7. The CDR3 runs to 16 residues. As to this clone: Other DNA sequences in this sample translate to the same CDR3.

The TCR sequence derives from a man between 45 and 60 years old in good health and CMV-seropositive. Sequencing input: PBMCs. The rearrangement joins TRBV27 to TRBJ2-3, with 12 bases lining up with TRBD2. The CDR3 here is CASSLGTSGPSDTQYF. As DNA, the CDR3 is TGTGCCAGCAGTCTCGGGACTAGCGGGCCCTCAGATACGCAGTATTTT.